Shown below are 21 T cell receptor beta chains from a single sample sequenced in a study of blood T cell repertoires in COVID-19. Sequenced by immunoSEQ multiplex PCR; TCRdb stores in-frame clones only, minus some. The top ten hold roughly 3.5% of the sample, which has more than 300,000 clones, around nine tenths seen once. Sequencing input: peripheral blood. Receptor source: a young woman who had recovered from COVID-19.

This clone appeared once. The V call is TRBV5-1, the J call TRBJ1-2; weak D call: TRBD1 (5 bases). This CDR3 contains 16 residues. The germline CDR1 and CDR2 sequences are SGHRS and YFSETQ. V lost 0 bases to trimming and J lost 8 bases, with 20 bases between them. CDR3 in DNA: TGCGCCAGCAGCTTGGGGGGTCTGGAAGGACATCTCGGCTACACCTTC. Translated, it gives CASSLGGLEGHLGYTF. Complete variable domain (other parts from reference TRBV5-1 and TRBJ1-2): KAGVTQTPRYLIKTRGQQVTLSCSPISGHRSVSWYQQTPGQGLQFLFEYFSETQRNKGNFPGRFSGRQFSNSRSEMNVSTLELGDSALYLCASSLGGLEGHLGYTFGSGTRLTVV.

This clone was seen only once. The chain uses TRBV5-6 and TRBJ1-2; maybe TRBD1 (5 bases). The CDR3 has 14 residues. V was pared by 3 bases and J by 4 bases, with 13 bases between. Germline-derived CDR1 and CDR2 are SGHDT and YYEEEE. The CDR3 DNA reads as TGTGCCAGCAGCTCCCGTACAGGTGGCTATGGCTACACCTTC. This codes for CASSSRTGGYGYTF.

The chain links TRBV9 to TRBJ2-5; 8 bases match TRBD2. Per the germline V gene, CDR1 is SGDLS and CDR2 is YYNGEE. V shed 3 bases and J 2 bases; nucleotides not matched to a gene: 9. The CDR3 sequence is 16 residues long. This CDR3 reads CASSAGGRAYQETQYF. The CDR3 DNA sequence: TGTGCCAGCAGCGCGGGGGGGCGAGCATATCAAGAGACCCAGTACTTC.

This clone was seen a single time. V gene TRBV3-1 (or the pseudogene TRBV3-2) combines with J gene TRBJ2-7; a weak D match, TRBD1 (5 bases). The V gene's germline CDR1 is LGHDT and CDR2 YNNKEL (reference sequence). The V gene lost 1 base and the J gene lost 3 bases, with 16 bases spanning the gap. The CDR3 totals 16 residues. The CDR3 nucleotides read TGTGCCAGCAGCCAAGGTACCAGACAGATAGACTACGAGCAGTACGTC. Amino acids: CASSQGTRQIDYEQYV.

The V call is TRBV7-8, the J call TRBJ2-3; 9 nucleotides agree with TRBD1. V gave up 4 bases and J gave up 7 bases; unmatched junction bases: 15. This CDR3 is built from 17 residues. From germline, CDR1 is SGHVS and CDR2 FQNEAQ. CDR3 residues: CASSSSSGTGLQNTQYF. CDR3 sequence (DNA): TGTGCCAGCAGCTCCTCCTCCGGGACAGGGCTCCAGAATACGCAGTATTTT.

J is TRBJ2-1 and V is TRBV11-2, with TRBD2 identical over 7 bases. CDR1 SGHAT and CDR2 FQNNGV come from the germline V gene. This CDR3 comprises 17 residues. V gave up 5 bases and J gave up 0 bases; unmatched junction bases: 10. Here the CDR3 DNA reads TGTGCCAGCAGCCGCTCTCCGGCTAGCGGCTCCTACAATGAGCAGTTCTTC. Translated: CASSRSPASGSYNEQFF.

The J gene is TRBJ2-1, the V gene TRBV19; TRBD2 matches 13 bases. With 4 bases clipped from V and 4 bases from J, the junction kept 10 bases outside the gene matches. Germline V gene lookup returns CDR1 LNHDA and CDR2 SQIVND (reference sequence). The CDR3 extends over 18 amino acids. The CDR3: CASSRGLAGSPPYNEQFF. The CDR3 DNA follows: TGTGCCAGTAGTAGGGGACTAGCGGGATCCCCCCCGTACAATGAGCAGTTCTTC.

The CDR3, as DNA: TGTGCCAGCAGCCGAGTGGACAGTCATGAGCAGTTCTTC. It yields the protein CASSRVDSHEQFF. The genes are TRBV3-1 (or the pseudogene TRBV3-2) and TRBJ2-1, with D possibly matching TRBD1 (6 bases). The ends were cut back, 4 bases at V and 8 bases at J, with 12 bases in the middle. Per the germline V gene, CDR1 is LGHDT and CDR2 is YNNKEL (reference sequence). This CDR3 has 13 amino acids.

DNA of the CDR3: TGCAGCGTTGAATTGCTAGCGGGGTTCACAGATACGCAGTATTTT. Translating it yields CSVELLAGFTDTQYF. The chain carries TRBV29-1 and TRBJ2-3; TRBD2 agrees at 9 bases. From germline, CDR1 is SQVTM and CDR2 ANQGSEA. The CDR3 has 15 amino acids. J lost 2 bases, V lost 2 bases, and 5 bases had no gene match.

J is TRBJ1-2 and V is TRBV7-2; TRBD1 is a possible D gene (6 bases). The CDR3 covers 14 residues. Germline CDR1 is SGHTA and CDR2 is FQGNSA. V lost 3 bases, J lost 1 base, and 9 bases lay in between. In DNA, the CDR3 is TGTGCCAGCAGCTTGGGACAAAATAACTATGGCTACACCTTC. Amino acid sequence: CASSLGQNNYGYTF.

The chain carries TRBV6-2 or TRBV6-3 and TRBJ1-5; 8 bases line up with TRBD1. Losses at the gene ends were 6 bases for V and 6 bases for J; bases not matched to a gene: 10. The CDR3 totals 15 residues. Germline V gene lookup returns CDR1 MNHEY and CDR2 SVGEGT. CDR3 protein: CASSRQGALGQPQHF. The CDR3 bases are TGTGCCAGCAGCCGGCAGGGGGCCCTGGGTCAGCCCCAGCATTTT.

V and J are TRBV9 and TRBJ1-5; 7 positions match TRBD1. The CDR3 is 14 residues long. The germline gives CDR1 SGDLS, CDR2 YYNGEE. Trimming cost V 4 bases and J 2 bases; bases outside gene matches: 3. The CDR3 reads CASSLTGRNQPQHF. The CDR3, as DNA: TGTGCCAGCAGCCTGACAGGGCGCAATCAGCCCCAGCATTTT.

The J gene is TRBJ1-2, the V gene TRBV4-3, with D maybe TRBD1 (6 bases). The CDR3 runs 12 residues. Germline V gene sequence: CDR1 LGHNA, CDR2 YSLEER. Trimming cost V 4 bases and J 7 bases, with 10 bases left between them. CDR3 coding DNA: TGCGCCAGCAGCCCCGACAGGCGTGGCTACACCTTC. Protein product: CASSPDRRGYTF.

In DNA, the CDR3 is TGTGCCAGCAGCTTGTGGTATAGAGGAAACACCATATATTTT. Amino acid sequence: CASSLWYRGNTIYF. This chain joins TRBV5-5 and TRBJ1-3, with no clear D. The CDR3 loop spans 14 amino acids. V dropped 1 base and J dropped 4 bases, with 9 bases sitting between them. Germline values: CDR1 SGHKS, CDR2 YYEKEE (reference sequence). Full variable domain (rest looked up from reference TRBV5-5 and TRBJ1-3): DAGVTQSPTHLIKTRGQQVTLRCSPISGHKSVSWYQQVLGQGPQFIFQYYEKEERGRGNFPDRFSARQFPNYSSELNVNALLLGDSALYLCASSLWYRGNTIYFGEGSWLTVV.

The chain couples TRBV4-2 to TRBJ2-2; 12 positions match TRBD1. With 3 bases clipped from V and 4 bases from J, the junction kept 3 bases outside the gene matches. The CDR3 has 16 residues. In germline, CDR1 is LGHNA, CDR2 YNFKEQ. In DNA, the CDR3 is TGTGCCAGCAGCCAGGGACAGGGGGCGGTCACCGGGGAGCTGTTTTTT. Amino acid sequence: CASSQGQGAVTGELFF.

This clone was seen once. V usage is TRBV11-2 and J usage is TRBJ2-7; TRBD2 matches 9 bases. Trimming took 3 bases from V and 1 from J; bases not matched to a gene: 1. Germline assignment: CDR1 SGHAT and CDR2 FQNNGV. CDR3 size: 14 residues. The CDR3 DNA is TGTGCCAGCAGCTTGACTAGCGGATCCTACGAGCAGTACGTC. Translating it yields CASSLTSGSYEQYV.

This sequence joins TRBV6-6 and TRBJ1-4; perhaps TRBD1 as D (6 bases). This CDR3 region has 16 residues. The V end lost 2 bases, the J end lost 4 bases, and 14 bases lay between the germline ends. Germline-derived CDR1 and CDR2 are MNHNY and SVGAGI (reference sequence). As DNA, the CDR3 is TGTGCCAGCAGTTACCCGACCGACAGGAGTAATGAAAAACTGTTTTTT. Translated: CASSYPTDRSNEKLFF.

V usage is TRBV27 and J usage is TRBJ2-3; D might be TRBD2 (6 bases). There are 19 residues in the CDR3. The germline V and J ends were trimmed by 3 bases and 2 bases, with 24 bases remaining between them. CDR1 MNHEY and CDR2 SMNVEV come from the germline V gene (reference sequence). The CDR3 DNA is TGTGCCAGCAGTTTTTCCCTAGGCGGGGCGAGACAAAACACAGATACGCAGTATTTT. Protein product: CASSFSLGGARQNTDTQYF.

The CDR3 loop is CASSVLSGANTDTQYF. CDR3 nucleotide sequence: TGTGCCAGCAGCGTATTAAGCGGGGCCAACACAGATACGCAGTATTTT. The V call is TRBV9, the J call TRBJ2-3; 7 bases are shared with TRBD2. Germline-derived CDR1 and CDR2 are SGDLS and YYNGEE. The V segment lost 1 base and the J segment 2 bases; nucleotides outside the gene matches: 7. The CDR3 runs 16 residues.

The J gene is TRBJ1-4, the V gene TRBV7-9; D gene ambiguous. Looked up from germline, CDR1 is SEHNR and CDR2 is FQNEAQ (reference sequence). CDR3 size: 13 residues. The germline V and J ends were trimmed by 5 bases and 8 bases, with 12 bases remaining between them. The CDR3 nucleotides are TGTGCCAGCAGCCCCGGCGGGTACGAAAAACTGTTTTTT. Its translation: CASSPGGYEKLFF.

The CDR3 coding sequence is TGTGCCAGTTCGTTGGGACAGAACACTGAAGCTTTCTTT. Translation: CASSLGQNTEAFF. This chain joins TRBV19 and TRBJ1-1; possibly TRBD1 for D (6 bases). The germline gives CDR1 LNHDA, CDR2 SQIVND (reference sequence). CDR3 length equals 13 residues. Deletions cut 8 bases from V and 1 base from J, with 11 bases between.